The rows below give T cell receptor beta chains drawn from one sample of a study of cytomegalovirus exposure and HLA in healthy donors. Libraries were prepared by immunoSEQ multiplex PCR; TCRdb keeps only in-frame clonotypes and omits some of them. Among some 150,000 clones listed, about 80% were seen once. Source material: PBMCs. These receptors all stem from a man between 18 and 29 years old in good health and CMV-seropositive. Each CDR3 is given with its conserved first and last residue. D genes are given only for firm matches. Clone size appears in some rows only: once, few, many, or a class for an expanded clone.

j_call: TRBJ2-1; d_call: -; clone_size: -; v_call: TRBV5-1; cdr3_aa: CASSLAGSEQFF; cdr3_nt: TGCGCCAGCAGCTTGGCGGGAAGTGAGCAGTTCTTC
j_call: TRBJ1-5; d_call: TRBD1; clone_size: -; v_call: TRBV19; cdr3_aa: CASSPFDRAGNQPQHF; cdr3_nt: TGTGCCAGTAGCCCCTTCGACAGGGCTGGGAATCAGCCCCAGCATTTT
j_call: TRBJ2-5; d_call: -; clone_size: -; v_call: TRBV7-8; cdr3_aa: CASSDRDTFTKKETQYF; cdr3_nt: TGTGCCAGCAGCGACCGGGACACATTCACCAAGAAAGAGACCCAGTACTTC
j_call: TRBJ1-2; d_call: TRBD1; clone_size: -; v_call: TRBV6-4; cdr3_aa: CASSDGTGGPYGYTF; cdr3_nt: TGTGCCAGCAGTGACGGGACAGGGGGTCCCTATGGCTACACCTTC
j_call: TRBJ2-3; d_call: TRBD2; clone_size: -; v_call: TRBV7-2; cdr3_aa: CASSSDGLAGTTDTQYF; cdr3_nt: TGTGCCAGCAGCTCCGACGGACTAGCGGGGACCACAGATACGCAGTATTTT
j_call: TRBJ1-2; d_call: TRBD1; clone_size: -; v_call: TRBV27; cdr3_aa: CASSLSPGQGSPANYGYTF; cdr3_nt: TGTGCCAGCAGTTTATCCCCTGGACAGGGCTCGCCTGCTAACTATGGCTACACCTTC
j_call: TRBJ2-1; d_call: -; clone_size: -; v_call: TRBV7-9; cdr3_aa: CASSPEGAGFNEQFF; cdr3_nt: TGTGCCAGCAGCCCAGAAGGGGCGGGATTCAATGAGCAGTTCTTC
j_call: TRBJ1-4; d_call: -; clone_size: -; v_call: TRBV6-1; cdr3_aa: CASSEVRGREKLFF; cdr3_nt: TGTGCCAGCAGTGAAGTCCGAGGTCGTGAAAAACTGTTTTTT
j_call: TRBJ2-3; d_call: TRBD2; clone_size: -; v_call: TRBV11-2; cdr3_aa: CASSYLWGGDTQYF; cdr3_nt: TGTGCCAGCAGCTATCTGTGGGGGGGTGATACGCAGTATTTT
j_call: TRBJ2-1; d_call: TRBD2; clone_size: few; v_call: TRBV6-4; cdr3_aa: CASSGLAGVGSYNEQFF; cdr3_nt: TGTGCCAGCAGTGGGTTAGCGGGAGTCGGCTCCTACAATGAGCAGTTCTTC
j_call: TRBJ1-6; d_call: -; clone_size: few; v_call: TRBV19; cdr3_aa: CASRGVSYNSPLHF; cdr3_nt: TGTGCCAGTAGAGGGGTTTCCTATAATTCACCCCTCCACTTT
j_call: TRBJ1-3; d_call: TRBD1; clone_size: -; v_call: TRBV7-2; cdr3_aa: CASSTDRGQGNTIYF; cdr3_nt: TGTGCCAGCAGCACAGACAGGGGGCAAGGAAACACCATATATTTT
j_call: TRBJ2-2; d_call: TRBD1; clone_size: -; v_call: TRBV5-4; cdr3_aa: CASSLGQGATGELFF; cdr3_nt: TGTGCCAGCAGCTTGGGTCAGGGGGCAACCGGGGAGCTGTTTTTT
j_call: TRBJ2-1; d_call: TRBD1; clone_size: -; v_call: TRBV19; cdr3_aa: CASSIGTGGNGEQFF; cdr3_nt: TGTGCCAGTAGTATAGGGACAGGGGGCAATGGTGAGCAGTTCTTC
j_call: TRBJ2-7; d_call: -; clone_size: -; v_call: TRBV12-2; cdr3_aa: CASRLALGGPPGLAGIDEQYF; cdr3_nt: TGTGCAAGTCGCTTGGCCCTGGGGGGCCCCCCGGGACTAGCGGGAATCGACGAGCAGTACTTC
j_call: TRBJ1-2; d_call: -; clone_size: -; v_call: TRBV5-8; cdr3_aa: CASSTRQARTGYTF; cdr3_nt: TGTGCCAGCAGCACTAGACAGGCCAGAACTGGCTACACCTTC
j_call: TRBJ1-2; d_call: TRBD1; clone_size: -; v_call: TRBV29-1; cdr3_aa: CSAPDRGGYTF; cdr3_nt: TGCAGCGCCCCGGACAGGGGAGGCTACACCTTC
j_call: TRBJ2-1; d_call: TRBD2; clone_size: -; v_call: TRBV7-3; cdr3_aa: CASSPYSGGANEQFF; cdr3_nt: TGTGCCAGCAGCCCGTATAGCGGGGGTGCGAATGAGCAGTTCTTC
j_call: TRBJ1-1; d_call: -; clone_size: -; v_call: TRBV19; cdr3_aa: CASIRGGNTEAFF; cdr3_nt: TGTGCCAGTATACGGGGGGGGAACACTGAAGCTTTCTTT
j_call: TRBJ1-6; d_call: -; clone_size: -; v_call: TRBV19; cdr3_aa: CASSIQVNSYNSPLHF; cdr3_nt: TGTGCCAGTAGTATTCAGGTGAACTCCTATAATTCACCCCTCCACTTT
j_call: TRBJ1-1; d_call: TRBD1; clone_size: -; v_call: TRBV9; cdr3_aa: CASSMTGAMNTEAFF; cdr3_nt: TGTGCCAGCAGCATGACAGGGGCAATGAACACTGAAGCTTTCTTT
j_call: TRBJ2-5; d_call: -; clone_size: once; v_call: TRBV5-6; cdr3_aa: CASSLITRDKETQYF; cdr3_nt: TGTGCCAGCAGCTTGATTACTCGAGATAAAGAGACCCAGTACTTC